This T cell receptor (beta chain) appears in the sequencing data of a study of radiotherapy plus CTLA-4 blockade in lung cancer. Whole-study findings and limits: TCR clones from tumors expanded in blood after radiotherapy plus ipilimumab.

Concerning this clone: Its specificity is not known.

The CDR3 contains 17 residues. The ends were cut back, 1 base at V and 3 bases at J, with 18 bases in the middle. Germline assignment: CDR1 MNHNS and CDR2 SASEGT. Receiving focal radiation plus CTLA-4 blockade with ipilimumab were patients who had chemo-refractory metastatic non-small-cell lung cancer. Data came from immunoSEQ multiplex PCR; TCRdb stores just in-frame clones and leaves some out. Seen here are about 93,000 clones, 70% to 90% observed once, and the top ten hold approximately 5%. The sample consisted of peripheral blood, taken from a patient treated with radiotherapy plus ipilimumab. The chain combines TRBV6-1 with TRBJ1-1; the D gene is possibly TRBD1 (5 bases). The TCR sequence derives from a human donor with non-small cell lung cancer that progressed on radiotherapy plus ipilimumab. The CDR3 nucleotides read TGTGCCAGCAGTGAAGATGTTCAGGGACGTTTAGACACTGAAGCTTTCTTT. It is translated as CASSEDVQGRLDTEAFF.